This TCR beta chain stems from a study of control samples from healthy donors and cancer patients. The CDR3 is made up of 19 amino acids. Trimming at V came to 4 bases and at J to 1 base, leaving 15 bases not matched to a gene. The germline CDR1 and CDR2 sequences are MNHEY and SMNVEV (reference sequence). Only in-frame clones appear in the TCRdb table, and some are missing; sequencing was by immunoSEQ multiplex PCR. The sample lists approximately 150,000 clones; roughly 94% were seen once. The rearrangement uses TRBV27 and TRBJ2-2; TRBD1 matches 7 bases. The sequenced sample consisted of blood. The receptor was isolated from a young woman in good health. This chain's CDR3 is CASSYLSRQGIENTGELFF. CDR3 in DNA: TGTGCCAGCAGTTACCTCTCGAGACAGGGAATAGAGAACACCGGGGAGCTGTTTTTT.